The 18 T cell receptor beta chains in this list originate from one sample, sequenced in a study of shared clonotypes between healthy human individuals. Produced via immunoSEQ multiplex PCR; TCRdb's table is partial and in-frame only. Here the sample spans roughly 720,000 clones, roughly 91% being singletons. The sample comprised memory CD8+ T cells from PBMCs. The subset denotes: CD45RO+ cells pooled with CCR7-negative TemRA cells. The receptors stem from a man aged 18-30 years in good health. Some clones in this sample may be carry-over from other donors' samples.

In the case of this clone: This CDR3 is also generated by other DNA sequences in the sample. The V and J genes are TRBV27 and TRBJ2-7; D is unresolved. The V gene lost 2 bases and the J gene lost 4 bases, with 9 bases spanning the gap. CDR3 size: 13 residues. Germline lookup yields CDR1 MNHEY and CDR2 SMNVEV (reference sequence). CDR3 DNA: TGTGCCAGCAGTTTAACCCCAAGTTACGAGCAGTACTTC. Its translation is CASSLTPSYEQYF.

The chain combines TRBV2 with TRBJ1-4; the D is unclear. Germline assignment: CDR1 SNHLY and CDR2 FYNNEI. The length of the CDR3 is 15 residues. The germline V and J ends were trimmed by 5 bases and 0 bases, with 10 bases remaining between them. The CDR3 sequence is CASSQYIPTNEKLFF. In nucleotides, the CDR3 is TGTGCCAGCAGTCAGTACATCCCAACTAATGAAAAACTGTTTTTT.

The rearrangement links TRBV9 to TRBJ1-1, with D perhaps matching TRBD1 (5 bases). The CDR3 is made up of 14 amino acids. The V and J ends lost 3 bases and 6 bases respectively, with 15 bases between them. Germline loops: CDR1 SGDLS, CDR2 YYNGEE. The CDR3, as DNA: TGTGCCAGCAGCGGAGTACAGGAGGCCTCTGAAGCTTTCTTT. It encodes CASSGVQEASEAFF.

The chain recombines TRBV7-9 with TRBJ2-5; no firm D call. Germline CDR1 SEHNR, CDR2 FQNEAQ (reference sequence). CDR3 size: 15 residues. V was cut by 7 bases and J by 7 bases, with 22 bases left in between. CDR3 sequence (DNA): TGTGCCAGCATCAATACCGGGCACCCCACCCCGACCCAGTACTTC. Protein sequence: CASINTGHPTPTQYF.

The rearrangement links TRBV7-6 to TRBJ2-5; D could derive from TRBD1 or TRBD2 (6 bases each). The length of the CDR3 is 15 residues. Germline CDR1 is SGHVS and CDR2 is FNYEAQ. V lost 0 bases and J lost 2, with 10 bases in between. CDR3 sequence reads: CASSLAGGQQETQYF. CDR3 coding DNA: TGTGCCAGCAGCTTAGCGGGGGGCCAGCAAGAGACCCAGTACTTC. The full variable domain, rest sourced from reference TRBV7-6 and TRBJ2-5, is GAGVSQSPRYKVTKRGQDVALRCDPISGHVSLYWYRQALGQGPEFLTYFNYEAQQDKSGLPNDRFSAERPEGSISTLTIQRTEQRDSAMYRCASSLAGGQQETQYFGPGTRLLVL.

The chain employs TRBV4-1 and TRBJ2-7; 9 positions agree with TRBD1. Trimming cost V 0 bases and J 3 bases; bases outside gene matches: 6. This CDR3 contains 16 residues. Germline V lookup: CDR1 MGHRA, CDR2 YSYEKL. CDR3 amino acids: CASSQDAGQGIYEQYF. The CDR3 nucleotides are TGCGCCAGCAGCCAAGATGCAGGACAGGGGATCTACGAGCAGTACTTC.

This chain uses TRBV10-3 with TRBJ2-7, with 8 positions matching TRBD2. The ends lost 0 bases at V and 6 bases at J; junction bases unmatched: 13. The CDR3 is made up of 17 amino acids. Germline V gene lookup returns CDR1 ENHRY and CDR2 SYGVKD. The CDR3 nucleotides are TGTGCCATCAGTGAGTCGGGAGCGGGAGTGCCCCGGGCCGAGCAGTACTTC. Residues: CAISESGAGVPRAEQYF.

This clone was seen just once. V gene TRBV28 combines with J gene TRBJ2-7, with D tentatively TRBD2 (5 bases). The CDR3 contains 14 residues. The V and J ends lost 3 bases and 4 bases respectively, with 13 bases between them. Germline V gene lookup returns CDR1 MDHEN and CDR2 SYDVKM. The CDR3 spells CASSFEAAWYEQYF. CDR3 bases: TGTGCCAGCAGTTTCGAAGCGGCTTGGTACGAGCAGTACTTC.

The J gene is TRBJ2-6, the V gene TRBV27; D remains unclear. The V and J ends lost 5 bases and 0 bases respectively, with 14 bases between them. The CDR3 totals 17 residues. Germline V gene sequence: CDR1 MNHEY, CDR2 SMNVEV (reference sequence). CDR3 region: CASSGRTGYSGANVLTF. The CDR3 nucleotides are TGTGCCAGCAGTGGACGGACGGGTTACTCTGGGGCCAACGTCCTGACTTTC.

This sequence joins TRBV9 and TRBJ2-6; D is unresolved. V lost 0 bases to trimming and J lost 0 bases, with 13 bases between them. The CDR3 spans 18 residues. Germline V gene lookup returns CDR1 SGDLS and CDR2 YYNGEE. This CDR3 is CASSVGGLNRSGANVLTF. CDR3 bases: TGTGCCAGCAGCGTAGGTGGCTTAAATCGCTCTGGGGCCAACGTCCTGACTTTC.

About this clone itself: The sample holds other DNA sequences that translate to the same CDR3. The rearrangement uses TRBV9 and TRBJ2-1, with D perhaps TRBD2 (6 bases). The CDR3 loop spans 12 amino acids. V lost 4 bases and J lost 10, with 12 bases in between. CDR1 is SGDLS and CDR2 is YYNGEE in the germline V gene. In DNA form, the CDR3 reads TGTGCCAGCAGCCCTGATCGGGGGGAGCAGTTCTTC. This codes for CASSPDRGEQFF.

This chain joins TRBV7-9 and TRBJ2-7, with TRBD1 as a possible D gene (5 bases). This CDR3 contains 13 residues. V was clipped by 2 bases and J by 6 bases, with 11 bases between them. The V gene's germline CDR1 is SEHNR and CDR2 FQNEAQ (reference sequence). The DNA for the CDR3 is TGTGCCAGCAGCTTAATCGACAGCACCGAGCAGTACTTC. Protein product: CASSLIDSTEQYF.

This clone was counted a single time. The chain recombines TRBV9 with TRBJ1-1; D unresolved. Germline CDR1 reads SGDLS; CDR2 reads YYNGEE. Trimming removed 3 bases at V and 1 base at J, with 4 bases between. CDR3 length: 12 amino acids. The CDR3 protein is CASSETNTEAFF. The CDR3 DNA sequence: TGTGCCAGCAGCGAGACGAACACTGAAGCTTTCTTT.

V usage is TRBV28 and J usage is TRBJ1-2; D may be TRBD1 (5 bases). This CDR3 comprises 13 residues. CDR1 MDHEN and CDR2 SYDVKM come from the germline V gene. The V gene lost 8 bases and the J gene lost 6 bases, with 16 bases spanning the gap. This chain's CDR3 is CASSLEGQDGYTF. Here the CDR3 DNA reads TGTGCCAGCTCCCTAGAGGGGCAGGATGGCTACACCTTC.

This clone was seen once. The chain is built from TRBV5-1 and TRBJ2-7, with D perhaps TRBD2 (6 bases). V lost 0 bases and J 1 base, leaving 11 bases between the germline ends. Germline V gene sequence: CDR1 SGHRS, CDR2 YFSETQ. CDR3 length equals 15 residues. Written as DNA, the CDR3 is TGCGCCAGCAGCTTGGGTGGGGGGTTATCCTACGAGCAGTACTTC. As protein: CASSLGGGLSYEQYF.

This sequence joins TRBV13 and TRBJ2-2; TRBD2 agrees at 14 bases. With 3 bases clipped from V and 3 bases from J, the junction kept 9 bases outside the gene matches. The CDR3 totals 19 residues. Germline CDR1 reads PRHDT; CDR2 reads FYEKMQ (reference sequence). CDR3 sequence: CASSFSPAGLAGDTGELFF. The DNA for the CDR3 is TGTGCCAGCAGCTTTTCCCCCGCGGGACTAGCGGGGGACACCGGGGAGCTGTTTTTT.

J is TRBJ2-7 and V is TRBV28; D is possibly TRBD2 (6 bases). Trimming left V 4 bases short and J 13 bases short, with 11 bases between. The length of the CDR3 is 10 residues. CDR1 MDHEN and CDR2 SYDVKM come from the germline V gene. The DNA of the CDR3 is TGTGCCAGCAGTTCTGGGGGACTTTACTTC. This gives the protein CASSSGGLYF.

The chain carries TRBV15 and TRBJ2-3, with 9 bases fitting TRBD2. Germline V gives CDR1 LNHNV, CDR2 YYDKDF (reference sequence). The junction had 28 bases not matched to a gene; V was cut back by 3 bases and J by 6 bases. The length of the CDR3 is 22 residues. The CDR3 here is CATSSPTLHVGAGGRYKDTQYF. CDR3 nucleotides: TGTGCCACCAGCAGCCCGACCCTCCACGTTGGAGCGGGAGGACGCTATAAGGATACGCAGTATTTT.